This TCR beta chain derives from a study of shared clonotypes between healthy human individuals. Trimming took off 1 base at V and 6 bases at J, with 1 base between the two ends. This CDR3 comprises 12 residues. Germline-derived CDR1 and CDR2 are MGHRA and YSYEKL. Running of the assay took place at deep level. Sequenced by immunoSEQ multiplex PCR; TCRdb stores in-frame clones only, minus some. Of hundreds of thousands of clones in the sample, roughly 96% were seen once. The chain joins TRBV4-1 to TRBJ1-6; D remains ambiguous. The sequence came from a man aged 25 to 40 in good health. The sample comprised memory CD8+ T cells sorted from blood. Sample subset: CD45RO+ cells pooled with CCR7-negative TemRA cells. The CDR3 region is CASSQVNSPLHF. DNA for the CDR3: TGCGCCAGCAGCCAAGTTAATTCACCCCTCCACTTT.